This T cell receptor (beta chain) was identified in a study of blood T cell repertoires in COVID-19 (dated by TCRdb to between 2020 and 2021). Describing the broader study: Samples covering the acute and convalescent phases of COVID-19 were provided by collaborators in the United States, Italy and Spain. The repertoires were made available in a free public database intended to serve as a resource for research on the immune response to SARS-CoV-2. Where available, HLA class I and class II types were taken from metadata supplied by the sample provider and were not determined by assay-based typing. Sample metadata almost always included a de-identified subject ID, COVID-19 status, age in years and sex. The material from the prospective study consisted of cDNA or gDNA derived from T cells, B-cell-depleted T cells, or PBMCs. Samples were obtained from the ongoing ImmuneRACE study (first 160 participants) and from over 1,000 subjects provided by 6 global collaborators. The dataset comprised deeply sampled blood TCRbeta repertoires from subjects exposed to, actively infected with, or recovered from COVID-19.

The immunoSEQ Assay, a bias-controlled multiplex PCR, was used to amplify TCRbeta CDR3 regions from genomic DNA. As for the authors' bioinformatics: The number of nucleated cells in each sample was estimated by amplification of reference gene primers within the assay. Sequence reads were collapsed and filtered to measure the absolute abundance of every unique TCRbeta CDR3 rearrangement. For each sample, productive Simpson clonality was calculated by taking the square root of Simpson's diversity index across productive rearrangements. TCRdb holds this immuneACCESS table with in-frame rearrangements only. Some clones are missing; in checked studies, unresolved V genes explain under half, and the rest has no known cause. V and J calls and clone size are as listed in that table; D and trimming were resolved from the DNA. Recorded for this sample are 80,000 to 95,000 clones; approximately 81% of them occurred a single time. Clones ranked in the top ten supply approximately 15% of the sample.

The germline V gene sets CDR1 to MGHRA and CDR2 to YSYEKL. Trimming leaves V shorter by 0 bases and J shorter by 2 bases, with the junction holding 7 bases beyond the gene matches. From the cysteine up to the phenylalanine, the CDR3 has a length of 17 residues. Only the CDR3 portion is preserved as DNA: 51 bases, with reading frame beginning at the first base. General study outcomes and caveats: How much clinical and demographic metadata was included differed by source and by participant, and the metadata was provided uncurated.

Turning to this clone: Its specific antigen is unknown. No much larger clonotype is one base removed from it; base qualities were not supplied.

Each collaborating institution followed its own protocols to collect whole blood in K2EDTA tubes. For TCRbeta analysis, collaborator samples were shipped as frozen whole blood, as isolated PBMCs, or as DNA extracted from either sample type. Sequenced sample: peripheral blood. The receptor comes from a woman in her 70s with acute or convalescent COVID-19. The chain couples TRBV4-1 to TRBJ1-2; the junction holds 9 bases that match TRBD1. CDR3 protein: CASSQDLPGQGNYGYTF. The DNA reads TGCGCCAGCAGCCAAGATCTGCCGGGACAGGGAAACTATGGCTACACCTTC.